Listed below are T cell receptor beta chains from one sample, sequenced in a study of CD4+ T cells in melanoma. Measured with immunoSEQ multiplex PCR; TCRdb has only the in-frame clones, and not every one. The sample has under 7,000 clones; roughly 70% are singletons. Sequenced input: cells from a culture (not recorded whether cultured in vitro). These receptors all stem from a human donor with melanoma. Both conserved end residues are part of each CDR3. Each record gives: clone size, V gene, D gene, J gene, CDR3 protein, CDR3 DNA. D genes are given only for firm matches. For some rows the clone size is stated as once, few or many, or as a class when expanded; others skip it.

.	TRBV11-1	TRBD2	TRBJ2-3	CASSLSGGDDTQYF	TGTGCCAGCAGCTTGAGCGGGGGTGACGATACGCAGTATTTT
.	TRBV2	TRBD1	TRBJ2-7	CASSGQGVGEQYF	TGTGCCAGCAGCGGACAGGGGGTAGGCGAGCAGTACTTC
few	TRBV5-8	.	TRBJ2-1	CASSLVRGGYNEQFF	TGTGCCAGCAGCTTGGTGAGGGGTGGCTACAATGAGCAGTTCTTC
.	TRBV7-9	TRBD1	TRBJ2-1	CASSFGTGVLREQFF	TGTGCCAGCAGCTTCGGGACAGGGGTGTTGCGGGAGCAGTTCTTC
.	TRBV6-1	.	TRBJ2-7	CASSEEWARDEQYF	TGTGCCAGCAGTGAAGAGTGGGCTAGGGACGAGCAGTACTTC
few	TRBV5-6	.	TRBJ2-7	CASSLVGATYEQYF	TGTGCCAGCAGCTTGGTAGGGGCGACCTACGAGCAGTACTTC
medium-sized	TRBV27	.	TRBJ2-1	CASSSSRVEQFF	TGTGCCAGCAGTTCCTCACGGGTTGAGCAGTTCTTC
.	TRBV27	.	TRBJ2-7	CASSPRTLSYEQYF	TGTGCCAGCAGCCCCCGGACGTTGTCCTACGAGCAGTACTTC
.	TRBV6-2/TRBV6-3	.	TRBJ2-1	CASSYGVGEYNEQFF	TGTGCCAGCAGTTACGGGGTTGGCGAATACAATGAGCAGTTCTTC
once	TRBV6-5	TRBD1	TRBJ2-1	CASSSGTGGYNEQFF	TGTGCCAGCAGTTCCGGGACAGGGGGTTACAATGAGCAGTTCTTC
.	TRBV29-1	.	TRBJ2-1	CSVELLTDEQFF	TGCAGCGTTGAACTTCTTACGGATGAGCAGTTCTTC